This T cell receptor (beta chain) was observed in a study of blood T cell repertoires in COVID-19. The method was immunoSEQ multiplex PCR; TCRdb's version includes in-frame clones alone and lacks a portion of them. This sample carries 250,000 to 400,000 clones, around 88% of them seen once, and the ten largest clones take 1.5% to 2%. The CDR3 loop spans 14 amino acids. Germline CDR1 KGHSH, CDR2 LQKENI. Unmatched junction bases numbered 0, after V lost 1 base and J lost 3 bases. About this clone: Additional DNA sequences in this sample encode the identical CDR3.

Sequencing used peripheral blood. This sequence originates from a woman aged 25 to 39 with COVID-19, enrolled during active disease. V usage is TRBV18 and J usage is TRBJ2-5; 9 bases are shared with TRBD1. Written as DNA, the CDR3 is TGTGCCAGCTCACCACGGGACAGGGAAGAGACCCAGTACTTC. Translating gives CASSPRDREETQYF.